The clone carrying this T cell receptor (beta chain) came up a few times. The time point here: newly diagnosed GD, antithyroid drugs for less than 3 months. RNA isolated from PBMCs was used to make the TCR library. Each of the patients was recruited from an endocrinology department situated in Xi'an, China. The EDTA tubes were filled with 8 to 9.5 milliliters of drawn peripheral blood. The data stem from a study of regulatory T cells in long-lasting Graves disease. Germline V gives CDR1 DFQATT, CDR2 SNEGSKA (reference sequence). V dropped 0 bases and J dropped 1 base, with 15 bases sitting between them. The length of the CDR3 is 16 residues. Relying on iRepertoire HTBI primers and Arm-PCR of CDR3 regions, the team built TCR beta libraries. TCRdb reanalysed the multiplex PCR reads using MiXCR and keeps one entry per CDR3 protein. The data contain 500,000 or so distinct CDR3 sequences, 15% to 20% of them singletons.

These data are also associated with another study on T cells in Graves' hyperthyroidism and ophthalmopathy.

This sequence originates from a middle-aged woman with Graves disease. This material consisted of peripheral blood mononuclear cells (PBMCs), taken at new diagnosis, from a patient treated with antithyroid drugs. The chain couples TRBV20-1 to TRBJ1-2; D might be TRBD1 (5 bases). The CDR3 nucleotides read TGCAGTGCTAGAGAGACAGCGAACTTTCTTAACTATGGCTACACCTTC. Amino acids: CSARETANFLNYGYTF.